The next 4 T cell receptor beta chains were all read from a single sample in a study of blood T cell repertoires in COVID-19. The table came from immunoSEQ multiplex PCR; TCRdb's copy has only in-frame clones and leaves some out. The table includes over 150,000 clones, roughly 80% detected once. Material: peripheral blood. These TCRs come from a woman in her 70s with COVID-19, enrolled during active disease.

Only one count was recorded for this clone. The rearrangement uses TRBV25-1 and TRBJ2-5, with D hard to call. V dropped 7 bases and J dropped 5 bases, with 8 bases sitting between them. The CDR3 spans 11 residues. The germline V gene encodes CDR1 MGHDK and CDR2 SYGVNS. The CDR3 here is CASMGWETQYF. CDR3 sequence (DNA): TGTGCCAGCATGGGCTGGGAGACCCAGTACTTC.

The chain uses TRBV19 and TRBJ1-5; TRBD1 agrees at 8 bases. The J segment lost 1 base and the V segment lost 2 bases, leaving 1 base of the junction unmatched. Germline loops: CDR1 LNHDA, CDR2 SQIVND (reference sequence). This CDR3 region has 15 residues. The CDR3 loop reads CASSISGGSNQPQHF. CDR3 sequence (DNA): TGTGCCAGTAGTATATCAGGGGGCAGCAATCAGCCCCAGCATTTT.

The gene calls are TRBV19 and TRBJ2-1, with D tentatively TRBD2 (5 bases). In germline, CDR1 is LNHDA, CDR2 SQIVND (reference sequence). The CDR3 runs 14 residues. Trimming pared 1 base from V and 7 bases from J, leaving 11 bases between. CDR3 coding DNA: TGTGCCAGTAGTATAGTGGCAGGAGGAAATGAGCAGTTCTTC. Translation gives CASSIVAGGNEQFF.

The chain is built from TRBV3-1 (or the pseudogene TRBV3-2) and TRBJ1-3; no clear D. V was cut by 3 bases and J by 0 bases, with 9 bases left in between. The CDR3 is 15 residues long. CDR1 is LGHDT, CDR2 YNNKEL, per germline (reference sequence). The CDR3 DNA sequence: TGTGCCAGCAGCCAGAGACTGATCTCTGGAAACACCATATATTTT. It is translated as CASSQRLISGNTIYF.